This is a list of T cell receptor beta chains from one sample in a study of cytomegalovirus exposure and HLA in healthy donors. Method: immunoSEQ multiplex PCR; TCRdb's copy keeps in-frame clones and lacks some. Of around 90,000 clones listed, less than 90% were seen once; the top ten hold about 12%. Sequenced sample: PBMCs. The origin of the receptors is a woman between 18 and 29 years old in good health and CMV-seropositive. Each CDR3 is given with its conserved first and last residue. A D gene is named only where the DNA matches it firmly. Clone size is stated in some rows and not others, as once, few, many or a class when expanded.

D gene: -; V gene: TRBV5-1; J gene: TRBJ2-1; clone size: -; CDR3 DNA: TGCGCCAGCAGCTTGGTGGAGGGGGGGGACGGAAATGAGCAGTTCTTC; CDR3 protein: CASSLVEGGDGNEQFF
D gene: -; V gene: TRBV5-4; J gene: TRBJ1-5; clone size: -; CDR3 DNA: TGTGCCAGCAGCTTGGCAGGGTCCGGTCAGCCCCAGCATTTT; CDR3 protein: CASSLAGSGQPQHF
D gene: TRBD2; V gene: TRBV11-2; J gene: TRBJ2-2; clone size: -; CDR3 DNA: TGTGCCAACCCAAGCGGGGGGGCGGGCGGGGAGCTGTTTTTT; CDR3 protein: CANPSGGAGGELFF
D gene: TRBD2; V gene: TRBV18; J gene: TRBJ2-7; clone size: -; CDR3 DNA: TGTGCCAGCTCGCGTATGACTAGCGGTGGGGACGAGCAGTACTTC; CDR3 protein: CASSRMTSGGDEQYF
D gene: TRBD1; V gene: TRBV2; J gene: TRBJ2-7; clone size: -; CDR3 DNA: TGTGCCAGCAGGAGCCCCGGGACAGGGCTGTACGAGCAGTACTTC; CDR3 protein: CASRSPGTGLYEQYF
D gene: -; V gene: TRBV28; J gene: TRBJ2-7; clone size: few; CDR3 DNA: TGTGCCAGCAGAAAGACAGGTTACGAGCAGTACTTC; CDR3 protein: CASRKTGYEQYF
D gene: TRBD1; V gene: TRBV7-8; J gene: TRBJ2-1; clone size: -; CDR3 DNA: TGTGCCAGCAGCTTAGACGAGACAGGGGCGCAGTTCTTC; CDR3 protein: CASSLDETGAQFF
D gene: -; V gene: TRBV4-3; J gene: TRBJ2-3; clone size: -; CDR3 DNA: TGCGCCAGCAGCCAAGGCTGGGTAGAACTAGCCGCCGATACGCAGTATTTT; CDR3 protein: CASSQGWVELAADTQYF
D gene: -; V gene: TRBV5-1; J gene: TRBJ1-3; clone size: -; CDR3 DNA: TGCGCCAGCAGCTTGGGAAATTCCTACTCTGGAAACACCATATATTTT; CDR3 protein: CASSLGNSYSGNTIYF
D gene: TRBD2; V gene: TRBV4-2; J gene: TRBJ2-1; clone size: -; CDR3 DNA: TGTGCCAGCAGCCCCGGGACTAGCGGGGGTTACAATGAGCAGTTCTTC; CDR3 protein: CASSPGTSGGYNEQFF
D gene: TRBD1; V gene: TRBV18; J gene: TRBJ2-6; clone size: -; CDR3 DNA: TGTGCCAGCTCACCGAGACAGGGATTCGCAGGGGCCAACGTCCTGACTTTC; CDR3 protein: CASSPRQGFAGANVLTF
D gene: TRBD2; V gene: TRBV10-1; J gene: TRBJ2-1; clone size: -; CDR3 DNA: TGCGCCAGCAGTGAGGGAGGACTAGCGGGTATCTACAATGAGCAGTTCTTC; CDR3 protein: CASSEGGLAGIYNEQFF
D gene: TRBD2; V gene: TRBV7-9; J gene: TRBJ2-3; clone size: -; CDR3 DNA: TGTGCCAGCAGCTTAGAGCGGGACTGGTGGACAGATACGCAGTATTTT; CDR3 protein: CASSLERDWWTDTQYF
D gene: TRBD1; V gene: TRBV2; J gene: TRBJ1-5; clone size: -; CDR3 DNA: TGTGCCAGCAGTGTGGGGACAGGGGGTCAGCCCCAGCATTTT; CDR3 protein: CASSVGTGGQPQHF
D gene: -; V gene: TRBV27; J gene: TRBJ2-7; clone size: few; CDR3 DNA: TGTGCCAGCAGCCGAAACAGGGCCTACGAGCAGTACTTC; CDR3 protein: CASSRNRAYEQYF
D gene: TRBD1; V gene: TRBV7-9; J gene: TRBJ2-5; clone size: -; CDR3 DNA: TGTGCCAGCAGCCCGGGACAGGGTACCCAAGAGACCCAGTACTTC; CDR3 protein: CASSPGQGTQETQYF
D gene: TRBD1; V gene: TRBV27; J gene: TRBJ1-5; clone size: once; CDR3 DNA: TGTGCCAGCAGGTCTCTCGGGACAGGGGCCTTCTCTCAGCCCCAGCATTTT; CDR3 protein: CASRSLGTGAFSQPQHF
D gene: -; V gene: TRBV7-2; J gene: TRBJ1-1; clone size: few; CDR3 DNA: TGTGCCAGCAGCTGGCGGGACGGGAACACTGAAGCTTTCTTT; CDR3 protein: CASSWRDGNTEAFF
D gene: -; V gene: TRBV6-1; J gene: TRBJ1-1; clone size: -; CDR3 DNA: TGTGCCAGCAATTTATACACTGAAGCTTTCTTT; CDR3 protein: CASNLYTEAFF
D gene: -; V gene: TRBV19; J gene: TRBJ1-2; clone size: few; CDR3 DNA: TGTGCCAGTAGTTCGGACGTGGGGCGAGGCTACACCTTC; CDR3 protein: CASSSDVGRGYTF
D gene: TRBD2; V gene: TRBV9; J gene: TRBJ2-3; clone size: -; CDR3 DNA: TGTGCCAGCAGCTTCCAGGGAGGGGAATCCACAGATACGCAGTATTTT; CDR3 protein: CASSFQGGESTDTQYF
D gene: -; V gene: TRBV7-2; J gene: TRBJ2-5; clone size: -; CDR3 DNA: TGTGCCAGCAGCTTCCAAGGGGCCAGGGAGACCCAGTACTTC; CDR3 protein: CASSFQGARETQYF
D gene: TRBD1; V gene: TRBV28; J gene: TRBJ1-1; clone size: -; CDR3 DNA: TGTGCCAGCAGTTCACACATCCGACAGGGCCACACTGAAGCTTTCTTT; CDR3 protein: CASSSHIRQGHTEAFF
D gene: TRBD2; V gene: TRBV2; J gene: TRBJ2-5; clone size: -; CDR3 DNA: TGTGCCAGCACGAGTACCGGGGGGGAGACCCAGTACTTC; CDR3 protein: CASTSTGGETQYF
D gene: -; V gene: TRBV30; J gene: TRBJ1-6; clone size: -; CDR3 DNA: TGTGCCTCCGGGACTTATAATTCACCCCTCCACTTT; CDR3 protein: CASGTYNSPLHF
D gene: -; V gene: TRBV4-2; J gene: TRBJ2-2; clone size: -; CDR3 DNA: TGTGCCAGCAGCCAAGGGACCGGGAATGGCAACACCGGGGAGCTGTTTTTT; CDR3 protein: CASSQGTGNGNTGELFF
D gene: TRBD1; V gene: TRBV10-3; J gene: TRBJ1-2; clone size: -; CDR3 DNA: TGTGCCATCAGTGGGGGACAGGCGACCTATGGCTACACCTTC; CDR3 protein: CAISGGQATYGYTF
D gene: -; V gene: TRBV4-1; J gene: TRBJ2-3; clone size: -; CDR3 DNA: TGCGCCAGCAGCCAGAACACAGGGTCAGATACGCAGTATTTT; CDR3 protein: CASSQNTGSDTQYF
D gene: TRBD1; V gene: TRBV9; J gene: TRBJ2-7; clone size: few; CDR3 DNA: TGTGCCAGCAGCGTAGGGACAGGGGTAGGAGAGCAGTACTTC; CDR3 protein: CASSVGTGVGEQYF
D gene: TRBD1; V gene: TRBV6-5; J gene: TRBJ1-1; clone size: -; CDR3 DNA: TGTGCCAGCAGTTACGGAACAGGGGTGGCGGACACTGAAGCTTTCTTT; CDR3 protein: CASSYGTGVADTEAFF
D gene: TRBD1; V gene: TRBV4-1; J gene: TRBJ2-3; clone size: -; CDR3 DNA: TGCGCCAGCAGCCCGGGACAGGCGCAGTATTTT; CDR3 protein: CASSPGQAQYF
D gene: TRBD1; V gene: TRBV2; J gene: TRBJ1-4; clone size: -; CDR3 DNA: TGTGCCAGCAGTGACGACAGGGGGTCTGAAAAACTGTTTTTT; CDR3 protein: CASSDDRGSEKLFF
D gene: TRBD2; V gene: TRBV2; J gene: TRBJ2-1; clone size: -; CDR3 DNA: TGTGCCAGCAGTGACCTGCCGCTAGCGGGGGGGAGGAATGAGCAGTTCTTC; CDR3 protein: CASSDLPLAGGRNEQFF
D gene: -; V gene: TRBV5-6; J gene: TRBJ2-3; clone size: -; CDR3 DNA: TGTGCCAGTAGGGCAGCGGCAGATACGCAGTATTTT; CDR3 protein: CASRAAADTQYF
D gene: -; V gene: TRBV15; J gene: TRBJ1-4; clone size: -; CDR3 DNA: TGTGCCACCAGCCCCAAGGGGGGGTACGGAAAACTGTTTTTT; CDR3 protein: CATSPKGGYGKLFF
D gene: TRBD1; V gene: TRBV5-4; J gene: TRBJ2-2; clone size: -; CDR3 DNA: TGTGCCAGCAGCCCACCGGGACAGGGGGCTCCCGGGGAGCTGTTTTTT; CDR3 protein: CASSPPGQGAPGELFF
D gene: -; V gene: TRBV4-2; J gene: TRBJ2-5; clone size: -; CDR3 DNA: TGTGCCAGCAGCCAAGATCCGGGGCAAGAGACCCAGTACTTC; CDR3 protein: CASSQDPGQETQYF
D gene: TRBD2; V gene: TRBV11-2; J gene: TRBJ2-2; clone size: -; CDR3 DNA: TGTGCCAGCAGCCGTAGCGGGGGGGCCGCCGGGGAGCTGTTTTTT; CDR3 protein: CASSRSGGAAGELFF
D gene: TRBD1; V gene: TRBV4-1; J gene: TRBJ2-7; clone size: once; CDR3 DNA: TGCGCCAGCAGCCATCGAATGGGACAGGAACACGTCGAGCAGTACTTC; CDR3 protein: CASSHRMGQEHVEQYF
D gene: TRBD1; V gene: TRBV6-5; J gene: TRBJ1-4; clone size: few; CDR3 DNA: TGTGCCAGCAGTTACTCGAGGGACAGGGCTGAAAAACTGTTTTTT; CDR3 protein: CASSYSRDRAEKLFF
D gene: -; V gene: TRBV9; J gene: TRBJ2-1; clone size: few; CDR3 DNA: TGTGCCAGCAGCGGTGACATTGAGCAGTTCTTC; CDR3 protein: CASSGDIEQFF